Given below is one T cell receptor (beta chain) in context. These data belong to a study of blood T cell repertoires in COVID-19. Looking at the study overall: The samples span acute and convalescent COVID-19 from the United States, Italy and Spain. T cells, B-cell-depleted T cells, or PBMCs supplied cDNA or gDNA.

Libraries were prepared by immunoSEQ multiplex PCR; TCRdb keeps only in-frame clonotypes and omits some of them. The table has 70,000 to 100,000 clones, approximately 88% seen once. The CDR3 sequence is 15 residues long. The V and J ends lost 4 bases and 4 bases, in that order; junction bases with no gene match: 6. Germline CDR1 reads SEHNR; CDR2 reads FQNEAQ (reference sequence). V gene TRBV7-9 combines with J gene TRBJ1-3, with 8 bases lining up with TRBD1. The receptor's source is a man aged 45-60 years with COVID-19, enrolled during active disease. The specimen was peripheral blood. The CDR3 DNA reads TGTGCCAGCAGCTCGCAGGGGGCAGAGGGAAACACCATATATTTT. Protein product: CASSSQGAEGNTIYF.